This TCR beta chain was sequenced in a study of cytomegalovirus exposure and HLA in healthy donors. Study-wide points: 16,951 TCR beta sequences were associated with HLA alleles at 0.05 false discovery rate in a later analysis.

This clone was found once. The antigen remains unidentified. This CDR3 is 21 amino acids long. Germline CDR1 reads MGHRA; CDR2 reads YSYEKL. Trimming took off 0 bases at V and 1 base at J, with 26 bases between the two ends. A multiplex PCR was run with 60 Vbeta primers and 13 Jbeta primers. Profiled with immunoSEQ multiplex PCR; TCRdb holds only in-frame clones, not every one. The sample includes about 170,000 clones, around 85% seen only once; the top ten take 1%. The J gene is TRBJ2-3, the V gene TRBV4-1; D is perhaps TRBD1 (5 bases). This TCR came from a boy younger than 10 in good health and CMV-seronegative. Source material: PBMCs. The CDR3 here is CASSQDWVGQGNLVGTDTQYF. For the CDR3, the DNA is TGCGCCAGCAGCCAAGATTGGGTGGGCCAGGGTAACCTGGTCGGCACAGATACGCAGTATTTT.